Listed below are T cell receptor beta chains from one sample, sequenced in a study of blood T cells in healthy people across ages. TCRdb re-analysed the 5' RACE reads in MiXCR, keeping a single row per CDR3 protein. The table lists 1.5 million to 2 million distinct CDR3 sequences, 39% of them singletons. Sequenced material: blood. The receptors shown here come from a human donor in good health. Both conserved end residues are part of each CDR3. D genes are given only for firm matches. Clone size, where shown, is once, few, many, or a class for clones that have expanded.

clone_size	v_call	d_call	j_call	cdr3_nt	cdr3_aa
few	TRBV6-2/TRBV6-3	NA	TRBJ1-2	TGTGCCAGCACCACCCCGGGACACCTCTATGGCTACACCTTC	CASTTPGHLYGYTF
few	TRBV10-3	NA	TRBJ2-1	TGTGCCATCAGTGACAGGTCGAGCTCCTACAATGAGCAGTTCTTC	CAISDRSSSYNEQFF
few	TRBV6-6	TRBD1	TRBJ2-2	TGTGCCAGCAGTACCCGGGACAGGGCGACCGGGGAGCTGTTTTTT	CASSTRDRATGELFF
NA	TRBV18	NA	TRBJ1-1	TGTGCCAGTCACCGAAACCCCGGGGGGCTCGGCACTGAAGCTTTCTTT	CASHRNPGGLGTEAFF
NA	TRBV4-2	TRBD1	TRBJ1-2	TGTGCCAGCAGCCAAGATCGGCCGGGACAGGACTATGGCTACACCTTC	CASSQDRPGQDYGYTF
few	TRBV20-1	NA	TRBJ1-4	TGCAGTGTTGGAAGGGATAGCGAAAAACTGTTTTTT	CSVGRDSEKLFF
NA	TRBV3-1	NA	TRBJ2-1	TGTGCCAGCAGCCCGGACCTACCTTATAGTAGCTCCTACAATGAGCAGTTCTTC	CASSPDLPYSSSYNEQFF
NA	TRBV5-1	TRBD2	TRBJ2-3	TGCGCCAGCAGCTACGGGACTAGCGGATTCACAGATACGCAGTATTTT	CASSYGTSGFTDTQYF
NA	TRBV7-2	NA	TRBJ1-2	TGTGCCAGCAGCGTCGATCCAGACTATGGCTACACCTTC	CASSVDPDYGYTF
NA	TRBV18	NA	TRBJ1-1	TGTGCCAGCACACCTGAACAGGCTGGGAACACTGAAGCTTTCTTT	CASTPEQAGNTEAFF
few	TRBV29-1	NA	TRBJ1-2	TGCAGCGTTTCGCGGGTCTATGGCTACACCTTC	CSVSRVYGYTF
NA	TRBV7-2	NA	TRBJ1-2	TGTGCCAGCAGGCCCCGACAAGCAGGGTACTATGGCTACACCTTC	CASRPRQAGYYGYTF
NA	TRBV6-5	NA	TRBJ2-1	TGTGCCAGCAGTCGAATTCGCTACAATGAGCAGTTCTTC	CASSRIRYNEQFF
NA	TRBV20-1	TRBD1	TRBJ2-5	TGCAGTGCTCCCGGACAGGGAAGTTGGGAGACCCAGTACTTC	CSAPGQGSWETQYF
few	TRBV5-1	NA	TRBJ2-5	TGCGCCAGCGGCTCCCGAGGCGGGAAGCAAGAGACCCAGTACTTC	CASGSRGGKQETQYF
NA	TRBV12-3/TRBV12-4	NA	TRBJ1-1	TGTGCCAGCAGTTGGGGACAACGGGTCTACACTGAAGCTTTCTTT	CASSWGQRVYTEAFF
NA	TRBV20-1	NA	TRBJ2-4	TGCAGTGCTAGAGCACCCGATTACAATGAGCAGTACTTC	CSARAPDYNEQYF
few	TRBV12-3/TRBV12-4	NA	TRBJ2-7	TGTGCCAGCAGTTTACTCACAGGAAGCGAGCAGTACTTC	CASSLLTGSEQYF
NA	TRBV24-1	TRBD1	TRBJ2-2	TGTGCCACCAGTGACTCCAGCCCAGGGCAGGGGGCGCGAGGAGGGGAGCGGTTTTTT	CATSDSSPGQGARGGERFF
NA	TRBV29-1	NA	TRBJ2-5	TGCAGCGTTGATTCACCGGACGGACTGACCCCCAATGAGCAGTACTTC	CSVDSPDGLTPNEQYF